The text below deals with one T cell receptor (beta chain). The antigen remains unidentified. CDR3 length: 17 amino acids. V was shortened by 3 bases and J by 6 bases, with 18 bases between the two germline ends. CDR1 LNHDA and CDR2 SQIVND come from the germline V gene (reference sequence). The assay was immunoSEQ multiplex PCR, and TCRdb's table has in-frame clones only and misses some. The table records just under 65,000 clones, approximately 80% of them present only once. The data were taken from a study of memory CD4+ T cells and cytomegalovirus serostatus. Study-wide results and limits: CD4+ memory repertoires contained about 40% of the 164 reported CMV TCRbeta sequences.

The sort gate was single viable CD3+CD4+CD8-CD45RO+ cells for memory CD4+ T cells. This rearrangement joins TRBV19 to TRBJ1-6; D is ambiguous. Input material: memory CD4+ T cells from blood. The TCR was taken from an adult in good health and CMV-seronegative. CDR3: CASSISTLAGSNSPLHF. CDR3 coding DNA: TGTGCCAGTAGTATCTCGACCTTGGCGGGATCTAATTCACCCCTCCACTTT.